This TCR beta chain came from a study of spatial heterogeneity in lung cancer. Findings of the study overall: Nonsynonymous mutation counts, ubiquitous and regional, were tracked by the respective counts of ubiquitous and regional expanded TCRs. Expanded intratumoral alpha and beta TCR counts tracked tumor mutation counts.

TCRdb used MiXCR to reprocess the 5' RACE reads, holding one entry per CDR3 protein. The sample lists about 5,700 distinct CDR3 sequences, about an eighth seen once, with 15% in the top ten. Germline values: CDR1 SGHRS, CDR2 YFSETQ. The CDR3 sequence is 15 residues long. Losses at the gene ends were 0 bases for V and 5 bases for J; bases not matched to a gene: 4. Time point described: sample taken at primary tumor resection. In regard to this clonotype: Its antigen is as yet unknown.

The sequence was collected from a female donor with early-stage non-small cell lung cancer. This chain connects TRBV5-1 to TRBJ2-2, with 7 bases identical to TRBD1. Sequenced here: lung tumor tissue, sampled at surgery. CDR3 amino acids: CASSLAGTATGELFF. CDR3 bases: TGCGCCAGCAGCTTGGCAGGGACAGCTACCGGGGAGCTGTTTTTT. The full variable domain, in which reference TRBV5-1 and TRBJ2-2 provide the parts outside the CDR3, is KAGVTQTPRYLIKTRGQQVTLSCSPISGHRSVSWYQQTPGQGLQFLFEYFSETQRNKGNFPGRFSGRQFSNSRSEMNVSTLELGDSALYLCASSLAGTATGELFFGEGSRLTVL.